The 18 T cell receptor beta chains below all came from one sample that was sequenced in a study of CD8 T cells in ankylosing spondylitis. TCRdb fed the 5' RACE reads into MiXCR, producing one record per CDR3 protein. This sample has about 240,000 distinct CDR3 sequences, with approximately 9% found just once. The sequenced sample was blood, either unsorted or a sorted T cell fraction (not recorded which). The source is a male donor with ankylosing spondylitis or in good health (not recorded which).

This clonotype was counted ten times or more. This chain connects TRBV11-2 to TRBJ2-7; D is undetermined. CDR3 size: 14 residues. Germline assignment: CDR1 SGHAT and CDR2 FQNNGV. Trimming pared 5 bases from V and 4 bases from J, leaving 15 bases between. The CDR3 nucleotides read TGTGCCAGCAGCCACATCGGACGCGGTTACGAGCAGTACTTC. Its protein is CASSHIGRGYEQYF.

Ten or more counts support this clonotype. This chain joins TRBV5-1 and TRBJ1-1; D is unresolved. V dropped 1 base and J dropped 3 bases, with 10 bases sitting between them. Germline values: CDR1 SGHRS, CDR2 YFSETQ. The CDR3 contains 14 residues. Here the CDR3 DNA reads TGCGCCAGCAGCTTGTCTGACCTCTACACTGAAGCTTTCTTT. Amino acid sequence: CASSLSDLYTEAFF.

This chain uses TRBV27 with TRBJ1-1; possible D gene TRBD1, 6 bases. CDR1 and CDR2 (germline): MNHEY, SMNVEV (reference sequence). The ends were cut back, 6 bases at V and 3 bases at J, with 11 bases in the middle. The length of the CDR3 is 13 residues. The CDR3, as DNA: TGTGCCAGCAGGGAACAGGGTTACACTGAAGCTTTCTTT. Amino acid sequence: CASREQGYTEAFF.

This clonotype was counted at least ten times. The chain joins TRBV6-1 to TRBJ2-7; D not certain. V shed 3 bases and J shed 6 bases, with 9 bases lying between them. This CDR3 spans 12 amino acids. Per the germline V gene, CDR1 is MNHNS and CDR2 is SASEGT. CDR3 residues: CASSERKVEQYF. In nucleotides, the CDR3 is TGTGCCAGCAGTGAGCGGAAGGTCGAGCAGTACTTC.

This clonotype was counted many times. The rearrangement uses TRBV12-3 or TRBV12-4 and TRBJ2-2; weak D call: TRBD1 (6 bases). Deletions cut 6 bases from V and 7 bases from J, with 18 bases between. The CDR3 runs 15 residues. CDR3 sequence: CASSGYREIGGELFF. In DNA form, the CDR3 reads TGTGCCAGCAGCGGGTACAGGGAAATAGGCGGGGAGCTGTTTTTT.

In this sample, this clonotype turned up many times. The rearrangement links TRBV6-5 to TRBJ2-7, with D possibly TRBD1 on 5 matching bases. The V and J ends lost 2 bases and 3 bases respectively, with 14 bases between them. CDR3 length: 15 amino acids. Germline values: CDR1 MNHEY, CDR2 SVGAGI. The CDR3 is CASSYSFQGIYEQYF. The CDR3 DNA reads TGTGCCAGCAGTTACAGTTTCCAGGGCATCTACGAGCAGTACTTC.

Details on this clonotype: Possible read error: a much larger clone is one base away. This chain connects TRBV12-3 or TRBV12-4 to TRBJ1-3; D not resolved. This CDR3 is 11 amino acids long. V was shortened by 5 bases and J by 4 bases, with 3 bases between the two germline ends. CDR3 sequence: CASSTGNTIYF. CDR3 coding DNA: TGTGCCAGCAGTACCGGAAACACCATATATTTT.

The chain links TRBV7-9 to TRBJ2-7; no definite D call. Germline lookup yields CDR1 SEHNR and CDR2 FQNEAQ (reference sequence). The CDR3 spans 14 residues. Between the trimmed V and J ends, which lost 5 bases and 3 bases, there was a span of 14 bases. Written as DNA, the CDR3 is TGTGCCAGCAGCGACGGACGTCCCCGCTACGAGCAGTACTTC. Translating it yields CASSDGRPRYEQYF.

This chain links TRBV3-1 with TRBJ2-7, with 7 bases aligning to TRBD2. There are 14 residues in the CDR3. Germline lookup yields CDR1 LGHDT and CDR2 YNNKEL (reference sequence). V lost 3 bases, J lost 1 base, and 3 bases stayed unmatched. The CDR3 bases are TGTGCCAGCAGCCATAGCGGGCCATCCTACGAGCAGTACTTC. It yields the protein CASSHSGPSYEQYF.

This clonotype was recorded at least ten times. CDR3 bases: TGTGCCAGCAGTCCAGGACTAGTGAAGTTCTTC. It codes for CASSPGLVKFF. The V gene is TRBV6-5, the J gene TRBJ2-1; 7 nucleotides agree with TRBD2. The V gene's germline CDR1 is MNHEY and CDR2 SVGAGI. The CDR3 extends over 11 amino acids. J lost 14 bases, V lost 5 bases, and 6 bases had no gene match.

This clonotype was recorded at least ten times. The chain combines TRBV2 with TRBJ2-2; D perhaps matches TRBD2 (6 bases). Germline assignment: CDR1 SNHLY and CDR2 FYNNEI. V lost 0 bases and J 1 base, leaving 12 bases between the germline ends. CDR3 length equals 17 residues. The CDR3 sequence: CASSEAERGKNTGELFF. CDR3 coding DNA: TGTGCCAGCAGTGAAGCGGAACGGGGGAAGAACACCGGGGAGCTGTTTTTT.

This clonotype has more than one count but fewer than ten. V usage is TRBV10-3 and J usage is TRBJ1-4; tentatively, D is TRBD1 (5 bases). CDR3 length equals 13 residues. Germline V gene lookup returns CDR1 ENHRY and CDR2 SYGVKD. V was pared by 11 bases and J by 4 bases, with 14 bases between. CDR3 DNA sequence: TGTGCCTCCTGGGGGAACCTTAATGAAAAACTGTTTTTT. It encodes CASWGNLNEKLFF.

The table lists this clonotype with many counts. This chain uses TRBV10-3 with TRBJ1-1; D unclear. V shed 4 bases and J shed 5 bases, with 8 bases lying between them. The CDR3 spans 12 residues. Germline CDR1 reads ENHRY; CDR2 reads SYGVKD. The CDR3 loop is CAISAGGTEAFF. CDR3 sequence (DNA): TGTGCCATCAGTGCGGGTGGAACTGAAGCTTTCTTT.

This clonotype was found many times. The rearrangement links TRBV4-1 to TRBJ2-3; 7 nucleotides align to TRBD2. V was pared by 2 bases and J by 3 bases, with 5 bases of the junction left unmatched. The CDR3 runs 15 residues. Germline CDR1 MGHRA, CDR2 YSYEKL. CDR3 protein: CASSQYTGGTDTQYF. CDR3 sequence (DNA): TGCGCCAGCAGCCAATATACGGGAGGAACAGATACGCAGTATTTT.

At least ten counts were recorded for this clonotype. The CDR3 region is CASSLGDISSTDTQYF. As DNA, the CDR3 is TGTGCCAGCAGCTTAGGGGACATATCTAGCACAGATACGCAGTATTTT. This chain links TRBV7-6 with TRBJ2-3; perhaps TRBD1 as D (6 bases). Germline values: CDR1 SGHVS, CDR2 FNYEAQ. CDR3 length equals 16 residues. Trimming removed 1 base from V and 0 bases from J, with 11 bases in between.

This clonotype was counted many times. The J gene is TRBJ1-1, the V gene TRBV27; 7 bases match TRBD1. Germline trimming cut 5 bases from V and 3 bases from J; bases unmatched to any gene: 6. In germline, CDR1 is MNHEY, CDR2 SMNVEV (reference sequence). The CDR3 has 14 residues. CDR3 DNA sequence: TGTGCCAGCAGTCCCACAGGGGTTGACACTGAAGCTTTCTTT. This encodes CASSPTGVDTEAFF.

This clonotype was detected a few times. The chain is built from TRBV20-1 and TRBJ2-7, with 8 bases fitting TRBD2. Germline V gene lookup returns CDR1 DFQATT and CDR2 SNEGSKA (reference sequence). CDR3 length: 13 residues. V shed 6 bases, J shed 0 bases, and the junction held 4 bases outside the gene matches. The CDR3 here is CSATGTSSYEQYF. In nucleotides, the CDR3 is TGCAGTGCGACCGGGACTAGCTCCTACGAGCAGTACTTC.

This clonotype was picked up many times. The chain combines TRBV29-1 with TRBJ2-7, with TRBD1 matching over 10 bases. CDR1 and CDR2 (germline): SQVTM, ANQGSEA. This CDR3 is built from 16 residues. J was trimmed by 1 base and V by 4 bases; bases with no gene match: 10. DNA for the CDR3: TGCAGCGTTGTGCCGATGGGGACAGGGGCTTCCTACGAGCAGTACTTC. This encodes CSVVPMGTGASYEQYF.